The 14 T cell receptor beta chains in this list originate from one sample, sequenced in a study of cytomegalovirus exposure and HLA in healthy donors. Amplification used 60 Vbeta primers and 13 Jbeta primers. TCRdb keeps only in-frame clones here, not all; method: immunoSEQ multiplex PCR. The sample lists 70,000 to 95,000 clones, 80% occurring once. Input material: PBMCs. The receptors originated from a male donor in good health and CMV-seronegative.

This clone was counted only a few times. CDR3 nucleotide sequence: TGTGCCAGCAGCTTAGTTTTAGGGGGCGCGACTGAAGCTTTCTTT. Translated, it gives CASSLVLGGATEAFF. The chain combines TRBV5-4 with TRBJ1-1; TRBD1 aligns across 7 bases. With 2 bases clipped from V and 5 bases from J, the junction kept 9 bases outside the gene matches. This CDR3 is 15 amino acids long. CDR1 is SGHNT, CDR2 YYREEE, per germline (reference sequence).

The chain has TRBV4-1 and TRBJ1-2; D gene ambiguous. The CDR3 has 13 residues. Germline CDR1 is MGHRA and CDR2 is YSYEKL. Trimming took 1 base from V and 0 from J, leaving 3 bases between them. CDR3 sequence (DNA): TGCGCCAGCAGCCAAGTAGCTAACTATGGCTACACCTTC. It is translated as CASSQVANYGYTF.

This clone was recorded only once. V gene TRBV5-4 combines with J gene TRBJ2-5, with 8 bases aligning to TRBD1. The trim removed 4 bases at V and 4 bases at J, leaving 9 bases unmatched. Looked up from germline, CDR1 is SGHNT and CDR2 is YYREEE (reference sequence). The CDR3 contains 15 residues. CDR3 sequence reads: CASSHLGQGPETQYF. CDR3 in DNA: TGTGCCAGCAGCCATTTAGGACAGGGCCCAGAGACCCAGTACTTC.

V usage is TRBV4-3 and J usage is TRBJ2-5; 8 bases fit TRBD1. Matching the DNA end better, TRBJ2-7 makes the J call doubtful. From germline, CDR1 is LGHNA and CDR2 YSLEER. The CDR3 length is 15 residues. The CDR3 spells CASSQDRTGKYEQYF. As DNA, the CDR3 is TGCGCCAGCAGCCAAGATAGGACAGGGAAGTACGAGCAGTACTTC.

The chain employs TRBV5-1 and TRBJ2-3; a weak D match, TRBD1 (6 bases). This CDR3 spans 19 amino acids. Germline-derived CDR1 and CDR2 are SGHRS and YFSETQ. Trimming removed 4 bases from V and 0 bases from J, with 24 bases in between. This chain's CDR3 is CASSRGQGLNRGSTDTQYF. The CDR3 region has the DNA TGCGCCAGCAGCCGAGGCCAGGGGCTTAATCGTGGGAGCACAGATACGCAGTATTTT.

The chain uses TRBV5-6 and TRBJ2-6, with D unclear. Germline assignment: CDR1 SGHDT and CDR2 YYEEEE. The V end was cut by 1 base, the J end by 2 bases, with 4 bases between. This CDR3 is 14 amino acids long. CDR3 in amino acids: CASSLFAGANVLTF. The CDR3 nucleotides are TGTGCCAGCAGCTTGTTCGCTGGGGCCAACGTCCTGACTTTC.

J is TRBJ2-1 and V is TRBV5-1; TRBD1 is a possible D gene (6 bases). The CDR3 length is 15 residues. The germline V and J ends were trimmed by 4 bases and 2 bases, with 13 bases remaining between them. From germline, CDR1 is SGHRS and CDR2 YFSETQ. CDR3 in DNA: TGCGCCAGCAGCAGTGGGGGCCTCACCTACAATGAGCAGTTCTTC. Its translation is CASSSGGLTYNEQFF.

In its sample, this clone was seen a few times. V usage is TRBV5-1 and J usage is TRBJ2-5, with TRBD1 as a possible D gene (5 bases). In germline, CDR1 is SGHRS, CDR2 YFSETQ. CDR3 length: 15 residues. V gave up 0 bases and J gave up 5 bases, with 14 bases separating them. The CDR3 sequence is CASSLGTTPGETQYF. The DNA of the CDR3 is TGCGCCAGCAGCTTGGGGACAACCCCCGGGGAGACCCAGTACTTC. Based on the CDR3 plus reference TRBV5-1 and TRBJ2-5, the full variable domain is KAGVTQTPRYLIKTRGQQVTLSCSPISGHRSVSWYQQTPGQGLQFLFEYFSETQRNKGNFPGRFSGRQFSNSRSEMNVSTLELGDSALYLCASSLGTTPGETQYFGPGTRLLVL.

The rearrangement links TRBV7-2 to TRBJ1-2; 9 nucleotides match TRBD1. Germline V lookup: CDR1 SGHTA, CDR2 FQGNSA. CDR3 length equals 15 residues. The V segment lost 4 bases and the J segment 4 bases; nucleotides outside the gene matches: 7. Written as DNA, the CDR3 is TGTGCCAGCAGCTGGAGTGGGACAGGGATCTATGGCTACACCTTC. This sequence encodes CASSWSGTGIYGYTF. Combining the CDR3 with reference TRBV7-2 and TRBJ1-2 gives the whole variable domain GAGVSQSPSNKVTEKGKDVELRCDPISGHTALYWYRQSLGQGLEFLIYFQGNSAPDKSGLPSDRFSAERTGGSVSTLTIQRTQQEDSAVYLCASSWSGTGIYGYTFGSGTRLTVV.

This clone was seen a few times. This chain connects TRBV5-1 to TRBJ2-3, with TRBD1 matching 9 bases. The CDR3 sequence is 16 residues long. The germline CDR1 and CDR2 sequences are SGHRS and YFSETQ. With 0 bases clipped from V and 7 bases from J, the junction kept 9 bases outside the gene matches. The CDR3 loop is CASSLDPGTGLNTQYF. As DNA, the CDR3 is TGCGCCAGCAGCTTGGACCCCGGGACAGGGCTGAATACGCAGTATTTT.

The rearrangement links TRBV5-1 to TRBJ2-5, with 11 bases aligning to TRBD2. Germline V gene sequence: CDR1 SGHRS, CDR2 YFSETQ. The CDR3 runs to 15 residues. V dropped 4 bases and J dropped 5; count of bases not matched to a gene: 7. The CDR3 sequence: CASSVSGGAGETQYF. CDR3 sequence (DNA): TGCGCCAGCAGCGTTAGCGGGGGGGCTGGGGAGACCCAGTACTTC.

The genes are TRBV7-2 and TRBJ2-1, with D hard to call. Germline CDR1 and CDR2: SGHTA and FQGNSA. The CDR3 length is 12 residues. Between the trimmed V and J ends, which lost 1 base and 9 bases, there was a span of 7 bases. CDR3 sequence (DNA): TGTGCCAGCAGCTTAGTGGCTCCTGAGCAGTTCTTC. Its translation: CASSLVAPEQFF.

This clone has more than one count but fewer than ten. The chain joins TRBV18 to TRBJ1-1; D possibly corresponds to TRBD1 (5 bases). The CDR3 consists of 13 residues. The germline V gene has CDR1 KGHSH and CDR2 LQKENI. The germline V and J ends were trimmed by 3 bases and 4 bases, with 9 bases remaining between them. CDR3 DNA sequence: TGTGCCAGCTCACCCGGGCAGGGCACTGAAGCTTTCTTT. Translating gives CASSPGQGTEAFF. The full variable domain, completed using reference TRBV18 and TRBJ1-1, is NAGVMQNPRHLVRRRGQEARLRCSPMKGHSHVYWYRQLPEEGLKFMVYLQKENIIDESGMPKERFSAEFPKEGPSILRIQQVVRGDSAAYFCASSPGQGTEAFFGQGTRLTVV.

This chain connects TRBV5-1 to TRBJ1-2; no firm D call. This CDR3 is built from 15 residues. V lost 4 bases, J lost 1 base, and 14 bases lay in between. Germline CDR1 reads SGHRS; CDR2 reads YFSETQ. CDR3 sequence reads: CASSQGDGNNYGYTF. CDR3 bases: TGCGCCAGCAGCCAAGGAGACGGAAATAACTATGGCTACACCTTC.